These T cell receptor beta chains were read from a single sample in a study of shared clonotypes between healthy human individuals. TCRdb's table, derived via immunoSEQ multiplex PCR, lists solely in-frame clones and lacks some. The profile covers around 2,100,000 clones, with less than 95% appearing a single time and approximately 1.2% taken by the ten largest. Input material: naive CD8+ T cells sorted from blood. The receptor set was obtained from a man aged 18-30 years in good health. Each CDR3 is given with its conserved first and last residue. D genes are given only for firm matches. For some rows the clone size is stated as once, few or many, or as a class when expanded; others skip it.

clone size	D gene	J gene	V gene	CDR3 DNA	CDR3 protein
NA	NA	TRBJ2-7	TRBV9	TGTGCCAGCAGCCCAAGCGGTAAAAATTCCTACGAGCAGTACTTC	CASSPSGKNSYEQYF
NA	NA	TRBJ2-2	TRBV14	TGTGCCAGCAGCCCGGACGGGGCGCTATTGAGGGACGGGGAGCTGTTTTTT	CASSPDGALLRDGELFF
NA	NA	TRBJ2-1	TRBV7-9	TGTGCCAGCACCCCTGGGGGAAACTACAATGAGCAGTTCTTC	CASTPGGNYNEQFF
NA	NA	TRBJ2-1	TRBV6-4	TGTGCCAGCAGTGGTACATGGTTTGATGAGCAGTTCTTC	CASSGTWFDEQFF
NA	NA	TRBJ2-2	TRBV11-3	TGTGCCAGCAGCTTAGACACCGGGGAGCTGTTTTTT	CASSLDTGELFF
NA	NA	TRBJ2-5	TRBV6-6	TGTGCCAGCAGCCAAGTAGGGGCCTATCGAGAGACCCAGTACTTC	CASSQVGAYRETQYF
NA	TRBD1	TRBJ1-5	TRBV28	TGTGCCAGCAGTTCATCTCTCAGCACCGAAGGGGGCACATTTGTTCAGCCCCAGCATTTT	CASSSSLSTEGGTFVQPQHF
NA	TRBD1	TRBJ2-7	TRBV9	TGTGCCAGCAGCATAGACGGGACAGGCTTCGAGCAGTACTTC	CASSIDGTGFEQYF
NA	TRBD2	TRBJ2-7	TRBV6-6	TGTGCCAGCAGTTACGCGGGAGGGCGAGACGAGCAGTACTTC	CASSYAGGRDEQYF
NA	TRBD1	TRBJ1-1	TRBV28	TGTGCCAGCAGTTTGACAGGGGTCACTGAAGCTTTCTTT	CASSLTGVTEAFF
NA	NA	TRBJ1-2	TRBV5-1	TGCGCCAGCAGCTTAGGGGGGGCGTATGGCCACACCTTC	CASSLGGAYGHTF
NA	NA	TRBJ2-3	TRBV4-1	TGCGCCAGCAGCCTGCGCAGGGGCGGGTCCACAGATACGCAGTATTTT	CASSLRRGGSTDTQYF
once	TRBD1	TRBJ2-7	TRBV27	TGTGCCAGCAGCCGTGATACCGGGACAGGGGACTACGAGCAGTACTTC	CASSRDTGTGDYEQYF
NA	NA	TRBJ2-7	TRBV14	TGTGCCAGCAGCCAAGGGATGGGGCCCGCCTACGAGCAGTACTTC	CASSQGMGPAYEQYF
NA	NA	TRBJ2-5	TRBV6-5	TGTGCCAGCAGTTACTCGAGTCCCGGTCGTTCGGAGACCCAGTACTTC	CASSYSSPGRSETQYF
NA	NA	TRBJ1-6	TRBV5-6	TGTGCCAGCAGCTTCAGGGCATCCAATTCACCCCTCCACTTT	CASSFRASNSPLHF
NA	NA	TRBJ2-3	TRBV5-1	TGCGCCAGCAGCGCACAGGGCAGCACAGATACGCAGTATTTT	CASSAQGSTDTQYF
NA	TRBD1	TRBJ2-7	TRBV5-8	TGTGCCAGCAGCTCGCTCGTTTCGGACAGGACGAACTCCTACGAGCAGTACTTC	CASSSLVSDRTNSYEQYF
NA	NA	TRBJ2-7	TRBV7-6	TGTGCCAGCAGCTGGGACACTGTCTACGAGCAGTACTTC	CASSWDTVYEQYF
once	NA	TRBJ1-6	TRBV9	TGTGCCAGCAGCTCCGACCCCTGGGACCCCGAGAATTCACCCCTCCACTTT	CASSSDPWDPENSPLHF
NA	TRBD2	TRBJ2-5	TRBV6-5	TGTGCCAGCAGTTACTCTCTAGCGGTGGAGACCCAGTACTTC	CASSYSLAVETQYF
NA	NA	TRBJ2-1	TRBV5-1	TGCGCCAGCAGCGCACCGGGCCCGCAGTTCTTC	CASSAPGPQFF
NA	TRBD1	TRBJ2-2	TRBV5-4	TGTGCCAGCAGCTTGGGGGGACAGTCCACCGGGGAGCTGTTTTTT	CASSLGGQSTGELFF
once	NA	TRBJ1-1	TRBV5-6	TGTGCCAGCAGAAATACAGGGAGCACTGAAGCTTTCTTT	CASRNTGSTEAFF